Reported below is one T cell receptor (beta chain). The data originate from a study of blood T cells in healthy people across ages. Study-level information: About one barcoded beta molecule per two T cells was the capture yield of template switching.

Unmatched junction bases numbered 3, after V lost 0 bases and J lost 4 bases. The CDR3 runs to 15 residues. Germline CDR1 SGDLS, CDR2 YYNGEE. A second PCR, run for about 6 to 12 cycles, used a sample-barcoded 5' primer plus a J-beta primer mix. TCRdb independently ran MiXCR on the 5' RACE reads; one entry per CDR3 protein. The sample lists about 810,000 distinct CDR3 sequences; roughly 35% were seen once. The material sequenced was blood. This clonotype was obtained from a man aged 18 to 30 in good health. The chain links TRBV9 to TRBJ2-1; 8 bases align to TRBD2. DNA of the CDR3: TGTGCCAGCAGCGTAGGTAGCGGGGTATACAATGAGCAGTTCTTC. Protein: CASSVGSGVYNEQFF.